This TCR beta chain derives from a study of blood T cell repertoires in COVID-19. Across the whole study: Some COVID-19 samples were acute and others convalescent; all came from the United States, Italy and Spain. The cDNA or gDNA used as material had been derived from T cells, B-cell-depleted T cells, or PBMCs.

The CDR3 consists of 14 residues. The germline V gene encodes CDR1 SGHKS and CDR2 YYEKEE (reference sequence). The J segment lost 2 bases and the V segment lost 3 bases, leaving 1 base of the junction unmatched. Original methodology: Estimation of nucleated cell counts relied on the amplification of reference gene primers. TCRdb's copy holds only in-frame clones and misses some; the assay was immunoSEQ multiplex PCR. V and J calls and clone size are copied from that table; D and trimming were computed from the DNA. The table lists 53,000 or so clones, 70% to 80% of them singletons, with roughly a fifth in the top ten.

The clonotype comes from a man between 50 and 59 years old with active or convalescent COVID-19. The rearrangement uses TRBV5-5 and TRBJ1-3, with 8 bases fitting TRBD1. Source material: peripheral blood. The CDR3 bases are TGTGCCAGCAGCTCACAGGGGGCTGGAAACACCATATATTTT. It codes for CASSSQGAGNTIYF.